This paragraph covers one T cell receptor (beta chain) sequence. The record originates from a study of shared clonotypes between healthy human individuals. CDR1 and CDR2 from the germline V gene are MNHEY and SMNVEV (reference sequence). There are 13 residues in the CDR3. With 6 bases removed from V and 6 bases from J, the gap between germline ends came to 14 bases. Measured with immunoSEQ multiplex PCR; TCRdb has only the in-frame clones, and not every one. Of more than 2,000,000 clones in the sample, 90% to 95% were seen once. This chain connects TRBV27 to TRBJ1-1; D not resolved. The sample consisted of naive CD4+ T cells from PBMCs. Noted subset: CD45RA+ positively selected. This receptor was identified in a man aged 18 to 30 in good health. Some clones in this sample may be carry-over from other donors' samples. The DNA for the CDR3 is TGTGCCAGCAGACTCAAACGGACGGCTGAAGCTTTCTTT. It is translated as CASRLKRTAEAFF.